The source of this T cell receptor (beta chain) is a study of OX40 agonist ivuxolimab in advanced cancers. Study details: Patients received ivuxolimab, an agonistic anti-OX40 (CD134) antibody. From roughly 20 to 85 years was the age range, with a mean of approximately 63 years, and approximately 80% were male. Study-level points and caveats: Doses of 0.1 to 3.0 mg/kg were accompanied by clonal expansion of CD4+ and CD8+ blood T cells by week 6. More expanded clones were seen, on average, in CD8+ T cells than in CD4+.

Of note for this clone: Its antigen remains unidentified.

CDR3 length equals 14 residues. J lost 3 bases, V lost 3 bases, and 3 bases had no gene match. Germline CDR1 and CDR2: MNHEY and SMNVEV (reference sequence). Sequencing was performed with immunoSEQ multiplex PCR; in TCRdb, only in-frame clones are kept and a portion is missing. This table holds roughly 79,000 clones, under 90% found once. The sample here was CD4+ or CD8+ T cells sorted from blood, taken in a trial of the OX40 agonist ivuxolimab. The origin of this receptor is an adult with an advanced solid tumor such as melanoma, head and neck, liver or kidney cancer. The J gene is TRBJ2-7, the V gene TRBV27, with 9 bases that match TRBD1. The CDR3 sequence: CASSFRQGDYEQYF. As DNA, the CDR3 is TGTGCCAGCAGTTTTCGACAGGGGGACTACGAGCAGTACTTC.